This T cell receptor beta chain was recovered during a study of blood T cell repertoires in COVID-19. Libraries were prepared by immunoSEQ multiplex PCR; TCRdb keeps only in-frame clonotypes and omits some of them. The sample has approximately 320,000 clones; roughly 86% are singletons. V lost 2 bases to trimming and J lost 3 bases, with 28 bases between them. Germline assignment: CDR1 SGHVS and CDR2 FNYEAQ. The CDR3 is made up of 20 amino acids. V and J are TRBV7-6 and TRBJ1-1, with TRBD1 as a possible D gene (5 bases). The specimen was peripheral blood. The TCR sequence derives from a woman between 25 and 40 years old with COVID-19, enrolled during active disease. The CDR3 reads CASSLPKGSGGGPGDTEAFF. In DNA, the CDR3 is TGTGCCAGCAGCTTACCCAAGGGGTCGGGGGGTGGTCCTGGCGACACTGAAGCTTTCTTT.